This is a list of T cell receptor beta chains from one sample in a study of T-cell reconstitution after alpha-beta-depleted transplantation in children. TCRdb re-derived calls from the PCR reads in MiXCR, one entry per CDR3 protein. The sample yields roughly 200,000 distinct CDR3 sequences, roughly a tenth seen once. The sample in question was PBMCs from the stem cell graft donor, obtained from the stem cell graft. These receptors were collected from a human donor who donated a stem cell graft to a child with acute lymphoblastic leukemia. Both conserved end residues are part of each CDR3. Clone size is not always given. Where it is, it says once, few, many or a class for expanded clones.

v_call,clone_size,cdr3_aa
TRBV20-1,few,CSAKAIPSSYNEQFF
TRBV5-6,few,CASSLAIQGPPQHF
TRBV5-1,many,CASRAPTGYTGELFF
TRBV29-1,many,CSVASGADTQYF
TRBV11-2,many,CASSFGTGNYGYTF
TRBV16,many,CASSQTRHQTYEQYF
TRBV20-1,few,CSARRPGLADNKNIQYF
TRBV28,few,CASRPKQGFTGELFF
TRBV12-3/TRBV12-4,few,CASSGGGSSYEQYF
TRBV29-1,-,CSAEGTGGAETEAFF
TRBV19,-,CASSIRRDRDTEAFF
TRBV20-1,few,CTAEGTKNNEQFF
TRBV20-1,few,CSARDPRSGGDYNEQFF
TRBV12-3/TRBV12-4,many,CASSLLGQGSTEAFF
TRBV6-2/TRBV6-3,few,CASSYGASTPSTDTQYF
TRBV30,few,CVCLNRDRAYEQYF
TRBV3-1,few,CASSPTAVSSPLHF
TRBV12-3/TRBV12-4,few,CASSFAHGGADTEAFF
TRBV30,many,CAWSDSGTAGGYTF
TRBV21-1,-,CASSKGIVLIGAANYGYTF
TRBV7-7,many,CASSLKGGSAGELFF
TRBV6-2/TRBV6-3,-,CASSYPLRSGPRAYEQYF
TRBV5-1,-,CASSTDRAVEAFF
TRBV5-5,many,CASSLIGESSYNEQFF
TRBV12-3/TRBV12-4,-,CASSLTGGAKTQYF
TRBV7-9,-,CASSGTDSYNEQFF
TRBV10-3,many,CAISGLAGDNEQFF
TRBV27,few,CASSPLTGGRQPQHF
TRBV27,many,CASSLTGVSGANVLTF
TRBV2,many,CASSEMLTSDTQYF
TRBV6-2/TRBV6-3,-,CASSRRTSGGAFGGEQFF
TRBV15,few,CATSRDLDNKSYEQYF
TRBV5-1,few,CASSLAGTNHNEQFF
TRBV27,many,CASRGQFPEQYF
TRBV6-5,few,CASSYYTGHAGETQYF
TRBV28,few,CASRLQGSGNTIYF
TRBV12-3/TRBV12-4,many,CASSLSRGHEQYF
TRBV5-5,many,CASSLRGHDTEAFF
TRBV12-3/TRBV12-4,many,CASSLHSPGDEQFF
TRBV5-1,many,CASSLGDRLQETQYF
TRBV5-1,-,CASSLGQGGGSPLHF
TRBV20-1,few,CSARDRKATAFGYGYTF
TRBV5-1,few,CASSLGSRDTGELFF
TRBV6-5,few,CASRRDSSYEQYF
TRBV12-3/TRBV12-4,many,CASSLSAGTGYNEQFF
TRBV5-1,few,CASSTVSSSGGVYNEQFF
TRBV5-1,many,CASTPGAGNTIYF
TRBV5-1,many,CASRGLAGEPSSYNEQFF
TRBV20-1,-,CSARSGASDSEQFF
TRBV29-1,many,CSGTGTAYEQYF